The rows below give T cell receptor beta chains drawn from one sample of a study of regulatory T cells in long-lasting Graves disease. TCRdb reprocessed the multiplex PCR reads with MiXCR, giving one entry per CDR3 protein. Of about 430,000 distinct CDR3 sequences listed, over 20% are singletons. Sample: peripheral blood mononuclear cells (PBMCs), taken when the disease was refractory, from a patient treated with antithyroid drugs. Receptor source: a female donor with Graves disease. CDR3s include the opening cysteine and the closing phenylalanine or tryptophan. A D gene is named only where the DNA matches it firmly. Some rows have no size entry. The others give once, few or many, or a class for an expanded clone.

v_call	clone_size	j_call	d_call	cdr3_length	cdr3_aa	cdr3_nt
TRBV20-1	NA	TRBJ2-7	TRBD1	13	CSAQRQGWSEQYF	TGCAGTGCCCAACGACAGGGGTGGAGCGAGCAGTACTTC
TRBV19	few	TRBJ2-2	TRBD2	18	CASSIVLAGASRTGELFF	TGTGCCAGTAGTATAGTTTTAGCGGGAGCCTCGAGGACCGGGGAGCTGTTTTTT
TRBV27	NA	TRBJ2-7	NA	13	CASSLSSREEQYF	TGTGCCAGCAGTTTAAGTTCGAGGGAAGAGCAGTACTTC
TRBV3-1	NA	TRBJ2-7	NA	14	CASSEGRTSYEQYF	TGTGCCAGCAGCGAGGGACGGACCTCCTACGAGCAGTACTTC
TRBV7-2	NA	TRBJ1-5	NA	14	CASRPSIGNQPQHF	TGTGCCAGCCGACCGTCGATCGGCAATCAGCCCCAGCATTTT
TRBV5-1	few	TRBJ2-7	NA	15	CASSLGTSPPHEQYF	TGCGCCAGCAGCTTGGGGACTTCACCTCCCCACGAGCAGTACTTC
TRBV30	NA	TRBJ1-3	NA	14	CAWRDRSSGNTIYF	TGTGCCTGGAGAGACAGGAGCTCTGGAAACACCATATATTTT
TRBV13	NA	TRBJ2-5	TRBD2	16	CASSIPTSGTQETQYF	TGCGCCAGCAGCATCCCCACTAGCGGGACGCAAGAGACCCAGTACTTC
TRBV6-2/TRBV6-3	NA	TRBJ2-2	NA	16	CASSQPRDRGTGELFF	TGTGCCAGCAGCCAACCTAGGGATCGCGGCACCGGGGAGCTGTTTTTT
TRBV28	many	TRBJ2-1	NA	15	CASSLDPGTYNEQFF	TGTGCCAGCAGTTTGGACCCTGGGACTTATAATGAGCAGTTCTTC
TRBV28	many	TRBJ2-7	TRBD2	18	CASSLFVGLAGFSYEQYF	TGTGCCAGCAGTTTATTTGTGGGACTAGCGGGATTCTCCTACGAGCAGTACTTC
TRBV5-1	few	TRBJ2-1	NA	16	CASSLMDEGLRNEQFF	TGCGCCAGCAGCTTGATGGATGAGGGTCTGAGGAATGAGCAGTTCTTC
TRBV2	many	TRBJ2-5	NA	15	CASRETDLKQETQYF	TGTGCCAGCAGAGAGACAGACTTGAAACAAGAGACCCAGTACTTC
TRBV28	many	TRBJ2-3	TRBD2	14	CASNYGGATDTQYF	TGTGCCAGCAACTACGGGGGGGCGACAGATACGCAGTATTTT
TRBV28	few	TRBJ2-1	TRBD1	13	CASTPTGVNEQFF	TGTGCCAGCACCCCGACAGGGGTGAATGAGCAGTTCTTC
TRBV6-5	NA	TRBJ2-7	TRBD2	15	CASSYPGLAAYEQYF	TGTGCCAGCAGTTACCCGGGACTAGCGGCCTACGAGCAGTACTTC
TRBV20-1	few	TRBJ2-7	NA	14	CSARDGRADYEQYF	TGCAGTGCTAGAGATGGGCGGGCTGACTACGAGCAGTACTTC
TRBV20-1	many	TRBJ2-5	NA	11	CSGRSGETQYF	TGCAGTGGACGGTCCGGAGAGACCCAGTACTTC
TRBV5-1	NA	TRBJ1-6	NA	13	CASSLHSDSPLHF	TGCGCCAGCAGCTTGCACAGTGACTCACCCCTCCACTTT
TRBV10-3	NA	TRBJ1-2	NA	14	CAISAPEGGYGYTF	TGTGCCATCAGTGCTCCCGAGGGTGGCTATGGCTACACCTTC
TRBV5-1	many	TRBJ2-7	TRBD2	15	CASSRTSGRDHEQYF	TGCGCCAGCAGCAGGACTAGCGGGAGGGACCACGAGCAGTACTTC
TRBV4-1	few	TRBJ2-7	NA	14	CASSQPGQNYEQYF	TGCGCCAGCAGCCAGCCGGGGCAGAACTACGAGCAGTACTTC